This is a list of T cell receptor beta chains from one sample in a study of OX40 agonist ivuxolimab in advanced cancers. Profiling relied on immunoSEQ multiplex PCR, and the TCRdb table lists in-frame clones only, not all of them. The sample holds tens of thousands of clones; 80% to 90% are singletons and the top ten take about 0.31%. The specimen was CD4+ or CD8+ T cells sorted from blood, collected in a trial of the OX40 agonist ivuxolimab. The source is an adult with an advanced solid tumor such as melanoma, head and neck, liver or kidney cancer. CDR3s include the opening cysteine and the closing phenylalanine or tryptophan. A D gene is named only where the DNA matches it firmly. Where a row states a size, it is once, few, many or the class of an expanded clone; other rows omit it.

TRBJ2-7,-,-,14,TRBV19,TGTGCCAGTAGTAGTCGTGGGGGGATCTACGAGCAGTACTTC,CASSSRGGIYEQYF
TRBJ1-3,-,-,14,TRBV30,TGTGCCTGGAGTAATACGGTGACTGGAAACACCATATATTTT,CAWSNTVTGNTIYF
TRBJ2-2,once,TRBD1,15,TRBV9,TGTGCCAGCAGCGTAGGACAGGGTGACACCGGGGAGCTGTTTTTT,CASSVGQGDTGELFF
TRBJ2-7,-,-,13,TRBV29-1,TGCAGCGTTGCTTGGCCCCCGGCCTACGAGCAGTACTTC,CSVAWPPAYEQYF
TRBJ1-4,-,-,14,TRBV4-2,TGTGCCAGCAGCCAAGGTTTAGTCACACCACTTGAGTTTTTT,CASSQGLVTPLEFF
TRBJ2-3,-,TRBD1,21,TRBV13,TGTGCCAGCAGCTTCGGACAGGTCGATAATTTTCGAGGTTTAGCGTTCGATACGCAGTATTTT,CASSFGQVDNFRGLAFDTQYF
TRBJ1-2,-,-,14,TRBV7-9,TGTGCCAGCAGCGCCTTGAGGGAGAGTGATGGCTACACCTTC,CASSALRESDGYTF
TRBJ1-6,-,-,21,TRBV28,TGTGCCAGCAGTTTACTTCCATGGGCCAACAGGTTGTTCTCCTATAATTCACCCCTCCACTTT,CASSLLPWANRLFSYNSPLHF
TRBJ1-1,-,TRBD1,16,TRBV4-1,TGCGCCAGCAGCCAAGACCGGGACAGGGGAAATACTGAAGCTTTCTTT,CASSQDRDRGNTEAFF
TRBJ2-7,-,-,14,TRBV7-2,TGTGCCAGCAGCTTAGGGTACGACTCCTACGAGCAGTACTTC,CASSLGYDSYEQYF
TRBJ2-7,-,-,18,TRBV19,TGTGCCAGTAGTATATCCAACCCATCCGGGACGTACTCCTACGAGCAGTACTTC,CASSISNPSGTYSYEQYF
TRBJ2-5,-,-,13,TRBV9,TGTGCCAGCAGCCCAGGACAGCAAGAGACCCAGTACTTC,CASSPGQQETQYF
TRBJ1-6,once,-,13,TRBV30,TGTGCCTCCAAAGGGGGGGAAGGGTCACCCCTCCACTTT,CASKGGEGSPLHF
TRBJ1-2,-,TRBD1,13,TRBV29-1,TGCAGCGTGCTAGGGACAGTAAACTATGGCTACACCTTC,CSVLGTVNYGYTF
TRBJ2-7,-,-,15,TRBV6-5,TGTGCCAGCAGTTACTCAATGGACCTTCTCTACGAGCAGTACTTC,CASSYSMDLLYEQYF
TRBJ2-5,-,-,11,TRBV7-2,TGTGCCAGCAGCTTAGCAGAGACCCAGTACTTC,CASSLAETQYF
TRBJ1-1,-,-,15,TRBV5-8,TGTGCCAGCAGCTATTTAACAGGAATGGGCACTGAAGCTTTCTTT,CASSYLTGMGTEAFF
TRBJ1-6,few,-,13,TRBV7-9,TGTGCCAGCAGTCTTGGGGTTAATTCACCCCTCCACTTT,CASSLGVNSPLHF
TRBJ1-2,-,-,16,TRBV7-2,TGTGCCAGCAGCTTAGGCCAGTCATCCATGGGGGGCGGCTACACCTTC,CASSLGQSSMGGGYTF
TRBJ2-1,-,TRBD1,15,TRBV6-6,TGTGCCAGCAGCCGCGGGACAGGGGGCTACAATGAGCAGTTCTTC,CASSRGTGGYNEQFF
TRBJ1-5,-,TRBD1,18,TRBV6-1,TGTGCCAGCAGTGATCCGGCATCTAACAGGGGCTTCAGTCAGCCCCAGCATTTT,CASSDPASNRGFSQPQHF
TRBJ2-5,once,TRBD1,13,TRBV7-9,TGTGCCAGCAGCTTCACAGGGGAGGAGACCCAGTACTTC,CASSFTGEETQYF
TRBJ1-2,-,-,14,TRBV7-2,TGTGCCAGCAGCCCAGCGGTCACCGGGGGTGGCTACACCTTC,CASSPAVTGGGYTF
TRBJ1-3,-,-,15,TRBV9,TGTGCCAGCAGCGTAGAGAGACAGTTTGGAAACACCATATATTTT,CASSVERQFGNTIYF
TRBJ1-1,-,TRBD1,14,TRBV19,TGTGCCAGTACCCTGGACAGGGAGGTCACTGAAGCTTTCTTT,CASTLDREVTEAFF
TRBJ2-7,-,-,12,TRBV5-4,TGTGCCAGCAGCTTAAGTGGTCTCGAGCAGTACTTC,CASSLSGLEQYF
TRBJ2-5,-,-,14,TRBV28,TGTGCCAGCAGCACGTCGGACGCGACGGGGACCCAGTACTTC,CASSTSDATGTQYF
TRBJ2-2,-,-,14,TRBV9,TGTGCCAGCAGAAAGACAGAACTCACCGGGGAGCTGTTTTTT,CASRKTELTGELFF
TRBJ2-3,-,-,11,TRBV5-1,TGCGCCAGCAGCCCGGGAGATACGCAGTATTTT,CASSPGDTQYF
TRBJ2-1,-,TRBD1,12,TRBV29-1,TGCAGCGTTGAGGTTGGGGGGACAGGGAATTTCTTC,CSVEVGGTGNFF
TRBJ2-1,-,TRBD1,14,TRBV29-1,TGCAGCACCAGGGGGCCTCGCTCCTACAATGAGCAGTTCTTC,CSTRGPRSYNEQFF
TRBJ2-4,-,-,14,TRBV7-2,TGTGCCAGCAGCTTAGAAACCCGCCCAAACATTCAGTACTTC,CASSLETRPNIQYF
TRBJ1-4,once,-,13,TRBV19,TGTGCCAGTACCCCACAGGGTGGCGAAAAACTGTTTTTT,CASTPQGGEKLFF
TRBJ1-1,-,-,16,TRBV7-9,TGTGCCAGCAGCTGGAAGTCGGGACGGTTGAACACTGAAGCTTTCTTT,CASSWKSGRLNTEAFF
TRBJ1-4,-,TRBD1,16,TRBV10-3,TGTGCCATCAGTGAGAACAGGGGAAATCTTGGGGAAAAACTGTTTTTT,CAISENRGNLGEKLFF
TRBJ2-5,-,-,14,TRBV13,TGTGCCAGCAGCCCCAGGCTACGGGAAGAGACCCAGTACTTC,CASSPRLREETQYF
TRBJ1-2,few,-,14,TRBV30,TGTGCCTGGAGCGCTCGACAGAAACACTATGGCTACACCTTC,CAWSARQKHYGYTF
TRBJ1-2,-,TRBD1,15,TRBV23-1,TGCGCCAGCAGTCAAACAGGGGTGCAGGTCTATGGCTACACCTTC,CASSQTGVQVYGYTF
TRBJ1-6,-,TRBD1,17,TRBV25-1,TGTGCCAGCAAAGGGACAGGGTTTGGCTCCTATAATTCACCCCTCCACTTT,CASKGTGFGSYNSPLHF
TRBJ2-7,-,-,12,TRBV6-6,TGTGCCAGCAGCCCGGGGGCTTACGAGCAGTACTTC,CASSPGAYEQYF
TRBJ2-3,-,TRBD2,16,TRBV30,TGTGCCTGGAGTCGACTAGCGGGGGGAGTAACAGATACGCAGTATTTT,CAWSRLAGGVTDTQYF
TRBJ2-7,-,TRBD2,16,TRBV11-2,TGTGCCAGCAGCGGAACGGGAGGGCGCGGCTCCTACGAGCAGTACTTC,CASSGTGGRGSYEQYF
TRBJ2-6,-,-,16,TRBV30,TGTGCCTGGAGTCGTAAAAGCTTCTCTGGGGCCAACGTCCTGACTTTC,CAWSRKSFSGANVLTF
TRBJ2-5,-,-,15,TRBV27,TGTGCCAGCAGTAACAACAGACAGAATCAAGAGACCCAGTACTTC,CASSNNRQNQETQYF
TRBJ1-2,-,-,16,TRBV7-2,TGTGCCAGCAGCGATAAGACGGGACACCTTAACTATGGCTACACCTTC,CASSDKTGHLNYGYTF
TRBJ2-3,-,TRBD2,16,TRBV9,TGTGCCAGCAGCTTCCCTAGCGGCGACTACACAGATACGCAGTATTTT,CASSFPSGDYTDTQYF
TRBJ1-1,-,-,15,TRBV11-3,TGTGCCAGCAGCTTTAACAGCGGAGTGAACACTGAAGCTTTCTTT,CASSFNSGVNTEAFF
TRBJ2-5,once,TRBD2,15,TRBV29-1,TGCAGCGTTGAAATACTAGCGGGCCCCCAAGAGACCCAGTACTTC,CSVEILAGPQETQYF
TRBJ2-3,-,-,11,TRBV6-5,TGTGCCAGCACCGACCAGAATACGCAGTATTTT,CASTDQNTQYF
TRBJ1-4,-,TRBD1,16,TRBV4-1,TGCGCCAGCAGCCAAGATTCCACAGGGGCTAATGAAAAACTGTTTTTT,CASSQDSTGANEKLFF
TRBJ2-6,-,-,22,TRBV4-3,TGCGCCAGCAGCCAAGAAGTACAGGGTCCGATACTGTTCCTCTCTGGGGCCAACGTCCTGACTTTC,CASSQEVQGPILFLSGANVLTF
TRBJ1-2,-,-,14,TRBV5-1,TGCGCCAGCAGCTTGGAGGGCCATAACTATGGCTACACCTTC,CASSLEGHNYGYTF
TRBJ1-4,-,-,13,TRBV5-1,TGCGCCAGCAGCCCCGAGGGTAATGAAAAACTGTTTTTT,CASSPEGNEKLFF
TRBJ2-7,-,TRBD1,16,TRBV5-1,TGCGCCAGCAGCTTGGGGACCGGACAGGGGGCCAACGAGCAGTACTTC,CASSLGTGQGANEQYF
TRBJ2-1,-,TRBD2,17,TRBV25-1,TGTGCCACCGCGGGACTAGCGGCTCACTACTCCTACAATGAGCAGTTCTTC,CATAGLAAHYSYNEQFF
TRBJ2-7,-,TRBD1,19,TRBV9,TGTGCCAGCAGCGGGAAGGGGGACAGGGGGCGCCCCGATCTAGGTGAGCAGTACTTC,CASSGKGDRGRPDLGEQYF